This T cell receptor beta chain is drawn from a study of blood T cells in healthy people across ages (dated by TCRdb to between 2015 and 2016). Regarding the complete study: In model experiments, roughly one uniquely barcoded TCR beta cDNA molecule per two T cells was captured by template switching. Four age groups were formed from the donors: young (average around 15 years), middle-aged (around 39), aged (over 55) and long-lived (around 82). Using deep sequencing normalized with unique cDNA molecular identifiers, the study measured how TCR beta repertoire diversity changes with age. Two additional independent replicas of 1 million unique cDNA reads from the same blood draw were analyzed for two donors (one aged 18 to 30 and one aged 80 or older). Beyond this particular receptor, the publication reports: Donor CMV infection status was unknown, potentially confounding age-related changes in expanded clonotypes. Observed TCR beta diversity per million T cells fell roughly linearly with age, and a significant reduction was already apparent by age roughly 40. Total diversity estimates from one million sequenced T cells were considered lower bounds and underestimates. Compared with the aged group, the long-lived group had more naive CD4+ T cells, fewer expanded clones and increased TCR diversity, a pattern suggesting age selection. There was a strong correlation between observed TCR beta diversity and the percentage of naive T cells measured by flow cytometry. Since profiling was done on bulk unsorted PBMCs, naive and antigen-experienced compartments could not be conclusively compared.

Systemically healthy Caucasian individuals from Russia, 39 in total and aged roughly 6 to 90 years, were included as donors. Each donor gave around 9.5 milliliters of peripheral blood, collected into EDTA-treated Vacutainer tubes. Ficoll-Paque density-gradient centrifugation was used to isolate PBMCs, with at least 6 million obtained per sample. Trizol reagent was used to extract total RNA from the PBMCs, yielding at least 6 micrograms per sample. For every donor, an aliquot of PBMCs went through flow cytometry to measure the percentages of naive CD45RAhigh/CD27high T cells. As concerns this clonotype: What antigen it recognizes has not been identified. No qualities accompany the bases; no much larger clone lies one base away.

Library preparation used 5' RACE. Sequencing took place on an Illumina HiSeq 2500. A second roughly 6 to 12 cycle PCR used a sample-barcoded 5' primer and a J-beta primer mix. A unique molecular identifier was introduced onto each TCR beta cDNA molecule by a template-switch 5' adaptor carrying 12 random nucleotides. Each sample yielded at least 2.5 million CDR3-containing paired-end reads. The Mint cDNA synthesis kit, primed by a TRBC-specific oligonucleotide, was used to synthesize first-strand cDNA from all RNA. Following uracil-DNA glycosylase treatment, a first 18-cycle PCR with universal primers M1SS and BC2_uni_R was performed on all cDNA. Turning to the authors' computational methods: For normalization, 1 million high-quality reads, each with a distinct molecular identifier, were randomly selected from each sample. Instead of being binned into consensus sequences, reads with shared molecular identifiers were discarded. CDR3 identification, clonotype clustering and error correction used MiTCR with a Q25 quality threshold and the strictest error-elimination algorithm. A nonparametric unseen species model with Euler transformation was used to estimate a lower bound on total TCR beta diversity. In-frame beta chains were kept once TCRdb had trimmed the public reads at Q25 with fastp and called clones with MiXCR. All rows with the same CDR3 protein become a single entry with the most common DNA and genes. TCRdb assigned the V and J calls; the authors' analysis was not used. Recorded for this sample are more than 900,000 distinct CDR3 sequences; less than 25% of them occurred a single time. 0.65% to 0.75% of the sample goes to the ten largest clones.

The germline V gene (reference sequence) provides CDR1 DFQATT and CDR2 SNEGSKA. The CDR3 goes from the cysteine to the phenylalanine over 14 residues. The kept DNA is CDR3 alone, 42 bases in frame from the first base. V is pruned by 5 bases and J by 2 bases, leaving 4 bases of the junction without a gene match. The sample was also linked to a second study, of T cells of mothers and their children. The second paper further reports: The donors were nine systemically healthy Caucasian individuals, made up of three mothers and their six children. cDNA synthesis used all of the extracted RNA, with 1.5 ug of RNA in each 15 ul reaction. In the second PCR, the M1S primer introduced both the sample barcodes and 2-4 random nucleotides. Over 8 million TCR beta CDR3 reads were obtained for each mother, and some 3 million reads were obtained for each child. Thymic selection similarly shapes TCR recombination output in related and unrelated pairs, with minor effect from inherited differences. Related mother-child pairs always showed normalized repertoire overlap that was slightly higher than in unrelated mother-child pairs, though the difference was never significant. Persistent microchimeric T cell clones were not detected, at a sensitivity of approximately 100 clones per million clonotypes. The study used deep NGS to compare TCR beta repertoires of mothers and children, seeking features distinguishing related mother-child pairs from unrelated individuals. The mean age was around 42 +/- 4 years for the mothers and about 10 +/- 4 years for the children. After adapters were ligated using NEBNext reagents, the libraries underwent 100+100 nt paired-end sequencing on an Illumina HiSeq 2000. To avoid cross-contamination, the mother libraries and the child libraries were prepared a month apart and sequenced in separate runs. Each donor had between roughly 450,000 and 2,300,000 distinct TCR beta clonotypes identified. Naive TCR beta clonotypes were estimated from low-frequency clonotypes matched to each donor's FACS-determined naive share, without sorting.

The sequenced sample was blood. The TCR originated in a girl aged 2-10 years in good health. The chain employs TRBV20-1 and TRBJ2-3, with TRBD2 matching 10 junction bases. The DNA is as follows: TGCAGTGCTGTAGCGGGAGGACCCACAGATACGCAGTATTTT. Translated, it reads CSAVAGGPTDTQYF.